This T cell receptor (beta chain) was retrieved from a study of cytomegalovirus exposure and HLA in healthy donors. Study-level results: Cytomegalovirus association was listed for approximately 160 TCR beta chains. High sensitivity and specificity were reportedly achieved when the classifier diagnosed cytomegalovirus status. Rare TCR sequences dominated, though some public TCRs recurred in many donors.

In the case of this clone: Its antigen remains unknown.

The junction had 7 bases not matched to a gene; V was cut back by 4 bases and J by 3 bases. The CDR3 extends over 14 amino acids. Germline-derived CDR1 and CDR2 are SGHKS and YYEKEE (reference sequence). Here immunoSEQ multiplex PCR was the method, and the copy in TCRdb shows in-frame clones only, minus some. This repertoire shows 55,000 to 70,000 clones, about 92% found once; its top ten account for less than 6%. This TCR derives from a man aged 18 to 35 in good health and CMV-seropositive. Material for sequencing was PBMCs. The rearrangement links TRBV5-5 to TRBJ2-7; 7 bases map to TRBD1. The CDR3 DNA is TGTGCCAGCAGCGGGGGACAGCCACACTACGAGCAGTACTTC. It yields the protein CASSGGQPHYEQYF. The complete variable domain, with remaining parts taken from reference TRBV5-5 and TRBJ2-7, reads DAGVTQSPTHLIKTRGQQVTLRCSPISGHKSVSWYQQVLGQGPQFIFQYYEKEERGRGNFPDRFSARQFPNYSSELNVNALLLGDSALYLCASSGGQPHYEQYFGPGTRLTVT.